The 14 T cell receptor beta chains listed next were all sequenced from one sample in a study of shared clonotypes between healthy human individuals. Using immunoSEQ multiplex PCR, the repertoire was profiled, and TCRdb retains in-frame clones only, with some absent. This sample yields under 1 million clones, of which 92% are seen a single time; 24% belongs to the top ten. Positively selected for CCR7, the CD45RO-negative cells used as naive CD8 cells excluded terminally differentiated effector memory CD45RA+ cells. The specimen sequenced was naive CD8+ T cells sorted from blood. These receptors came from a man aged 25 to 40 in good health.

The chain links TRBV5-1 to TRBJ2-2; D possibly uses TRBD1 or TRBD2 (6 bases each). Germline CDR1 reads SGHRS; CDR2 reads YFSETQ. Trimming took 4 bases from V and 0 from J, leaving 16 bases between them. There are 17 residues in the CDR3. The CDR3 bases are TGCGCCAGCAGCCCAGGGGACGGAGGGCCGAACACCGGGGAGCTGTTTTTT. Translation: CASSPGDGGPNTGELFF.

This chain connects TRBV27 to TRBJ1-5; 12 bases match TRBD1. Germline CDR1 and CDR2: MNHEY and SMNVEV (reference sequence). The CDR3 spans 17 residues. Trimming at V came to 8 bases and at J to 7 bases, leaving 15 bases not matched to a gene. Here the CDR3 reads CASGIFPGQGAVQPQHF. The DNA for the CDR3 is TGTGCCAGCGGCATTTTTCCGGGACAGGGGGCGGTCCAGCCCCAGCATTTT.

This chain uses TRBV7-9 with TRBJ1-2; D may be TRBD1 (6 bases). Germline V gene sequence: CDR1 SEHNR, CDR2 FQNEAQ (reference sequence). The CDR3 runs to 18 residues. The ends were cut back, 6 bases at V and 3 bases at J, with 26 bases in the middle. The CDR3 here is CASRALTSTGQGDYGYTF. The DNA for the CDR3 is TGTGCCAGCAGAGCCCTCACGTCAACAGGGCAAGGAGACTATGGCTACACCTTC. Combining the CDR3 with reference TRBV7-9 and TRBJ1-2 gives the whole variable domain DTGVSQNPRHKITKRGQNVTFRCDPISEHNRLYWYRQTLGQGPEFLTYFQNEAQLEKSRLLSDRFSAERPKGSFSTLEIQRTEQGDSAMYLCASRALTSTGQGDYGYTFGSGTRLTVV.

This chain links TRBV9 with TRBJ1-1; D unresolved. Trimming pared 4 bases from V and 2 bases from J, leaving 12 bases between. The CDR3 consists of 14 residues. Germline V gene sequence: CDR1 SGDLS, CDR2 YYNGEE. The CDR3 is CASSPPQINTEAFF. As DNA, the CDR3 is TGTGCCAGCAGCCCTCCCCAGATAAACACTGAAGCTTTCTTT.

This clone showed up just a few times. The chain has TRBV2 and TRBJ2-1; D gene unclear. The germline V gene encodes CDR1 SNHLY and CDR2 FYNNEI. The CDR3 consists of 11 residues. With 6 bases removed from V and 8 bases from J, the gap between germline ends came to 8 bases. Here the CDR3 reads CASSTWDEQFF. CDR3 bases: TGTGCCAGCAGCACCTGGGATGAGCAGTTCTTC.

The chain couples TRBV29-1 to TRBJ2-1; D is unresolved. This CDR3 contains 14 residues. CDR1 and CDR2 (germline): SQVTM, ANQGSEA. Trimming left V 5 bases short and J 6 bases short, with 17 bases between. The CDR3 DNA reads as TGCAGCGTTCAGGTTGGTAGTCAAATCAATGAGCAGTTCTTC. Its protein product is CSVQVGSQINEQFF.

About this clone itself: An end of the junction differs from the germline gene, which may be a read error. The chain combines TRBV5-4 with TRBJ2-7; tentatively, D is TRBD2 (6 bases). Germline CDR1 is SGHNT and CDR2 is YYREEE (reference sequence). This CDR3 has 14 residues. CDR3 sequence (DNA): TGTGCCAGCGGCTTGGAGGGACTCTTCTACGAGCAGTACTTC. Its protein is CASGLEGLFYEQYF.

This chain joins TRBV2 and TRBJ2-5; D possibly corresponds to TRBD2 (6 bases). CDR3 length: 15 amino acids. Germline V lookup: CDR1 SNHLY, CDR2 FYNNEI. Trimming removed 3 bases from V and 0 bases from J, with 11 bases in between. CDR3 loop: CASSESREYQETQYF. The CDR3 DNA reads TGTGCCAGCAGTGAGTCGCGGGAATACCAAGAGACCCAGTACTTC.

The chain has TRBV10-2 and TRBJ2-7, with D possibly matching TRBD1 (6 bases). The V end lost 5 bases, the J end lost 3 bases, and 8 bases lay between the germline ends. The CDR3 runs to 12 residues. Germline lookup yields CDR1 WSHSY and CDR2 SAAADI. Here the CDR3 DNA reads TGCGCCAGCAGTTACAGGGACTACGAGCAGTACTTC. Translation: CASSYRDYEQYF.

The rearrangement links TRBV4-2 to TRBJ2-5; 7 bases agree with TRBD2. In germline, CDR1 is LGHNA, CDR2 YNFKEQ. The CDR3 covers 17 residues. The V and J ends lost 0 bases and 2 bases, in that order; junction bases with no gene match: 9. CDR3: CASSQDLSGEGQETQYF. Written as DNA, the CDR3 is TGTGCCAGCAGCCAAGATCTGTCGGGGGAGGGTCAAGAGACCCAGTACTTC.

The genes are TRBV2 and TRBJ1-1; no clear D gene. The germline V and J ends were trimmed by 8 bases and 8 bases, with 12 bases remaining between them. This CDR3 region has 11 residues. The germline gives CDR1 SNHLY, CDR2 FYNNEI. The CDR3 DNA reads as TGTGCCAGCCTGGGGTCTTCAGAAGCTTTCTTT. Translation gives CASLGSSEAFF.

The chain has TRBV29-1 and TRBJ2-5; 8 bases agree with TRBD2. The CDR3 is made up of 14 amino acids. With 3 bases clipped from V and 2 bases from J, the junction kept 5 bases outside the gene matches. Germline V gene sequence: CDR1 SQVTM, CDR2 ANQGSEA. Here the CDR3 DNA reads TGCAGCGTTGATGGTCTAGCGGGTCAAGAGACCCAGTACTTC. It codes for CSVDGLAGQETQYF.

The rearrangement uses TRBV6-1 and TRBJ2-2; D is unresolved. The CDR3 is 13 residues long. Trimming left V 10 bases short and J 1 base short, with 10 bases between. Germline loops: CDR1 MNHNS, CDR2 SASEGT. The CDR3 DNA reads as TGTGCCATCCTACTTATGAACACCGGGGAGCTGTTTTTT. As protein: CAILLMNTGELFF.

The CDR3: CASSSGPGRGNQPQHF. The CDR3 DNA reads as TGTGCCAGCAGCTCGGGCCCAGGGAGGGGCAATCAGCCCCAGCATTTT. This chain joins TRBV5-8 and TRBJ1-5; maybe TRBD1 (5 bases). CDR1 and CDR2 (germline): SGHTS, YDEGEE. The ends were cut back, 3 bases at V and 2 bases at J, with 15 bases in the middle. This CDR3 spans 16 amino acids.